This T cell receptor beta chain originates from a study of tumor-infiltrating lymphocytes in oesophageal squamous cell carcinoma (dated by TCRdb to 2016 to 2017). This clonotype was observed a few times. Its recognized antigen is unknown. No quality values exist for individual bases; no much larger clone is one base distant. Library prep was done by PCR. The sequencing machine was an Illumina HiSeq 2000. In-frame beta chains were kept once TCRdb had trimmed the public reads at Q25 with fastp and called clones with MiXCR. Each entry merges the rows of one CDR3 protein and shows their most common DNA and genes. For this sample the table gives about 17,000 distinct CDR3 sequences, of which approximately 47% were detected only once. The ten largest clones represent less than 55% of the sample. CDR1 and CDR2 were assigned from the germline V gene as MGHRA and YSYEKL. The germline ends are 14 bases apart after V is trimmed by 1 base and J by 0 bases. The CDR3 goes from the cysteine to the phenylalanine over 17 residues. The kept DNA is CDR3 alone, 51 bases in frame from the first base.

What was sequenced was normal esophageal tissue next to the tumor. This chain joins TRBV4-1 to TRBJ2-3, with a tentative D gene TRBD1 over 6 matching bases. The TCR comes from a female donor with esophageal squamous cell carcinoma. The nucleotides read TGCGCCAGCAGCCAAGGTTGGACAGCTTCTAGCACAGATACGCAGTATTTT. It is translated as CASSQGWTASSTDTQYF.